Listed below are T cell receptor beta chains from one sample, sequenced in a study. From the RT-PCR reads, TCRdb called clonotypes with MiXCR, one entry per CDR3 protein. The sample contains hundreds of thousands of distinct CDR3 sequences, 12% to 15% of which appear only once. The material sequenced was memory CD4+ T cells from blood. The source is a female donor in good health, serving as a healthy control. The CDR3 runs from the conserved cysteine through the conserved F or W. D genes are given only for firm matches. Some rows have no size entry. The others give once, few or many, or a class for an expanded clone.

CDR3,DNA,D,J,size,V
CSASLDTDTQYF,TGCAGTGCTAGCTTGGACACAGATACGCAGTATTTT,-,TRBJ2-3,few,TRBV20-1
CASSQLTSGRGNEQFF,TGCGCCAGCAGCCAACTGACTAGCGGGAGGGGCAATGAGCAGTTCTTC,TRBD2,TRBJ2-1,few,TRBV5-1
CSARPGSLSYEQYF,TGCAGTGCTAGACCGGGGTCATTAAGCTACGAGCAGTACTTC,-,TRBJ2-7,few,TRBV20-1
CASSFVGLADYEQFF,TGTGCCAGCAGCTTCGTTGGACTAGCGGACTATGAGCAGTTCTTC,TRBD2,TRBJ2-1,many,TRBV5-5
CASSLQPQVSGNTIYF,TGTGCCAGCAGCTTGCAGCCCCAGGTCTCTGGAAACACCATATATTTT,-,TRBJ1-3,few,TRBV5-8
CASSQALMDEAFF,TGTGCCAGCAGCCAAGCCCTGATGGATGAAGCTTTCTTT,-,TRBJ1-1,-,TRBV4-2
CASRRFGITDTQYF,TGTGCCAGCAGACGATTTGGGATTACAGATACGCAGTATTTT,-,TRBJ2-3,-,TRBV6-5
CASSFVLGVYEQYF,TGTGCCAGCAGTTTTGTGCTGGGGGTCTACGAGCAGTACTTC,-,TRBJ2-7,once,TRBV28
CSVDRQSETQYF,TGCAGCGTTGACAGGCAGTCGGAGACCCAGTACTTC,-,TRBJ2-5,-,TRBV29-1
CASTIQGGTGSYEQYF,TGCGCCAGCACCATACAGGGCGGGACAGGGAGTTACGAGCAGTACTTC,TRBD1,TRBJ2-7,-,TRBV5-1
CASSSRGGDTQYF,TGTGCCAGCAGCTCCAGGGGGGGAGATACGCAGTATTTT,-,TRBJ2-3,many,TRBV7-2
CASSSLTSSDTDTQYF,TGTGCCAGCAGCTCTCTGACCTCCTCGGACACAGATACGCAGTATTTT,-,TRBJ2-3,-,TRBV5-6
CASSVQGGVSYNEQFF,TGTGCCAGCAGCGTACAAGGGGGGGTCTCCTACAATGAGCAGTTCTTC,-,TRBJ2-1,-,TRBV9
CASRPTSGRTGELFF,TGTGCCAGCAGGCCGACTAGCGGGAGAACCGGGGAGCTGTTTTTT,TRBD2,TRBJ2-2,few,TRBV6-5